A selection of T cell receptor beta chains follows, all from one sample in a study of cytomegalovirus exposure and HLA in healthy donors. Sequencing was performed with immunoSEQ multiplex PCR; in TCRdb, only in-frame clones are kept and a portion is missing. The sample lists roughly 200,000 clones, roughly nine tenths occurring once. The material sequenced was PBMCs. These receptors originate from a boy aged 2-9 years in good health and CMV-seronegative. CDR3s include the opening cysteine and the closing phenylalanine or tryptophan. The D gene is left open where the match is weak. Part of the rows lack a size; the others show once, few, many or a class for expanded clones.

>NA|TRBV5-1|TRBJ1-2|NA
TGCGCCAGCAGGCCCTGGGAGAATAACTATGGCTACACCTTC
CASRPWENNYGYTF
>once|TRBV5-1|TRBJ2-1|NA
TGCGCCAGCAGCTTGACAGAAAGGGGGCGGGGCTCCTACAATGAGCAGTTCTTC
CASSLTERGRGSYNEQFF
>NA|TRBV6-1|TRBJ2-1|TRBD2
TGTGCCAGCAGTGAGCTAGCGGGAGCGTACAATGAGCAGTTCTTC
CASSELAGAYNEQFF
>few|TRBV6-5|TRBJ1-5|NA
TGTGCCAGCAGCCCTTACAGGGTGGATCAGCCCCAGCATTTT
CASSPYRVDQPQHF
>few|TRBV29-1|TRBJ2-1|NA
TGCAGCGTTGTTGGCTCCCGCGGGACGTCCTACAATGAGCAGTTCTTC
CSVVGSRGTSYNEQFF
>NA|TRBV28|TRBJ2-1|TRBD2
TGTGCCAGCAGTTTATACTTGACTAGCGGGGGGAATGAGCAGTTCTTC
CASSLYLTSGGNEQFF
>once|TRBV10-1|TRBJ1-6|TRBD1
TGCGCCAGCAGTCCAGGGGGCACTAATTCACCCCTCCACTTT
CASSPGGTNSPLHF
>NA|TRBV2|TRBJ1-4|NA
TGTGCCAGCAGTGAGGGGGGGTACGCTAGCACTAATGAAAAACTGTTTTTT
CASSEGGYASTNEKLFF
>NA|TRBV10-3|TRBJ1-2|NA
TGTGCCATCAGTGAGGAGGGCTCAAGGGATGGCTACACCTTC
CAISEEGSRDGYTF
>NA|TRBV5-6|TRBJ2-2|TRBD1
TGTGCCAGCAGCCCCGGGACAGCCTCCGGGGAGCTGTTTTTT
CASSPGTASGELFF
>NA|TRBV28|TRBJ1-1|NA
TGTGCCAGCACCGAAAGGGGCTCGAACACTGAAGCTTTCTTT
CASTERGSNTEAFF
>NA|TRBV6-1|TRBJ2-7|TRBD1
TGTGCCAGCAGTAAGGGACAGGGGGCTTACGAGCAGTACTTC
CASSKGQGAYEQYF
>NA|TRBV4-1|TRBJ2-7|TRBD1
TGCGCCAGCAGCCAAGTCGCAGGGGGTTCCTACGAGCAGTACTTC
CASSQVAGGSYEQYF
>NA|TRBV27|TRBJ1-6|NA
TGTGCCAGCAGGACAACCGTTCACTCCTATAATTCACCCCTCCACTTT
CASRTTVHSYNSPLHF
>NA|TRBV15|TRBJ2-5|TRBD1
TGTGCCACCAGCGTAGGATGGGACAGGGGTAAGACCCAGTACTTC
CATSVGWDRGKTQYF
>NA|TRBV20-1|TRBJ2-5|NA
TGCAGTGCTTCCTCCCAGTACTTC
CSASSQYF
>NA|TRBV6-5|TRBJ2-3|TRBD1
TGTGCCAGCAGTCCCGACAGGGCCACAGATACGCAGTATTTT
CASSPDRATDTQYF
>NA|TRBV30|TRBJ2-1|TRBD2
TGTGCCTGGACTCAACCGGGACTAGCGGGGAATGAGCAGTTCTTC
CAWTQPGLAGNEQFF
>few|TRBV6-6|TRBJ1-5|NA
TGTGCCAGCAGTTACCTCGGGCCAGGGGAAAATCAGCCCCAGCATTTT
CASSYLGPGENQPQHF
>NA|TRBV9|TRBJ2-1|TRBD2
TGTGCCAGCAGCGTTTTCTGGACTAGCGATGAGCAGTTCTTC
CASSVFWTSDEQFF
>once|TRBV28|TRBJ2-1|NA
TGTGCCAGCAGCTCCCCCTGGCTCAACTCCTACAATGAGCAGTTCTTC
CASSSPWLNSYNEQFF
>NA|TRBV6-1|TRBJ2-7|TRBD2
TGTGCCAGCAGTGAAGTAGCGGGGGGGGTATACGAGCAGTACTTC
CASSEVAGGVYEQYF
>NA|TRBV18|TRBJ2-5|NA
TGTGCCAGCTCAATTGATAGCGGAGTAGGTGAGACCCAGTACTTC
CASSIDSGVGETQYF
>NA|TRBV29-1|TRBJ2-7|TRBD2
TGCAGCGCACAAAGCGGGGGGTTCTCCTACGAGCAGTACTTC
CSAQSGGFSYEQYF
>NA|TRBV19|TRBJ2-6|TRBD1
TGTGCCAGTAGCTCTTCGACAGGGGGCGTCGCCAACGTCCTGACTTTC
CASSSSTGGVANVLTF
>NA|TRBV28|TRBJ1-1|NA
TGTGCCAGCAGTTTATCGGAGGGCACTGAAGCTTTCTTT
CASSLSEGTEAFF
>NA|TRBV21-1|TRBJ2-1|NA
TGTGCCAGCAGAAGGGGTTTTAGGGGCCACGAGCTAAACAATGAGCAGTTCTTC
CASRRGFRGHELNNEQFF
>NA|TRBV11-1|TRBJ1-1|NA
TGTGCCAGCAGCTCCACAGAGATAATCGCTGAAGCTTTCTTT
CASSSTEIIAEAFF
>NA|TRBV30|TRBJ2-7|NA
TGTGCCTGGAGCAGGACAGCCTACGAGCAGTACTTC
CAWSRTAYEQYF
>NA|TRBV5-1|TRBJ1-1|NA
TGCGCCAGCAGCTTGGGCCCCCCGGGACAAGGAGCTTTCTTT
CASSLGPPGQGAFF
>NA|TRBV5-1|TRBJ2-7|TRBD1
TGCGCCAGCAGCCGGGACAGCAACTACGAGCAGTACTTC
CASSRDSNYEQYF
>NA|TRBV4-1|TRBJ1-4|NA
TGCGCCAGCAGCCAAGGGACCCCCAACCGGGAGCGACGAAAATATAGTTTTTTT
CASSQGTPNRERRKYSFF
>NA|TRBV6-5|TRBJ2-3|TRBD2
TGTGCCAGCAGTTACTCGGGCGGGGGGCTTGGAGATACGCAGTATTTT
CASSYSGGGLGDTQYF
>NA|TRBV30|TRBJ1-2|NA
TGTGCCTGGAGTGTACGGAGACTACAGTATGGCTACACCTTC
CAWSVRRLQYGYTF
>NA|TRBV9|TRBJ2-4|NA
TGTGCCAGCGGGTCCGGGACATCTTTAGGCATTCAGTACTTC
CASGSGTSLGIQYF
>few|TRBV4-2|TRBJ1-1|TRBD1
TGTGCCAGCAGCCAATACCCGACAGGGACTGAAGCTTTCTTT
CASSQYPTGTEAFF
>NA|TRBV15|TRBJ1-5|NA
TGTGCCACCAGCCTTCAGCGTAATTCGGCTCAGCCCCAGCATTTT
CATSLQRNSAQPQHF
>NA|TRBV11-2|TRBJ2-7|NA
TGTGCCAGCAGCTCTCTATGGACAGGGAGGGTTTACGAGCAGTACTTC
CASSSLWTGRVYEQYF
>NA|TRBV15|TRBJ1-2|TRBD1
TGTGCCACCAGCAGAGGTCGACAGGGAAATAACTATGGCTACACCTTC
CATSRGRQGNNYGYTF
>NA|TRBV6-1|TRBJ1-1|NA
TGTGCCAGCAGGCGCAGGGTGGGAAACACTGAAGCTTTCTTT
CASRRRVGNTEAFF
>NA|TRBV28|TRBJ2-5|TRBD1
TGTGCCGGACAGGACGGAGAGACCCAGTACTTC
CAGQDGETQYF
>NA|TRBV27|TRBJ2-5|TRBD1
TGTGCCAGCAGCAAGCTGGGACAGGGGAAAGAGACCCAGTACTTC
CASSKLGQGKETQYF
>NA|TRBV27|TRBJ2-3|TRBD2
TGTGCCAGCTGGAGTCCAGCGGGAGCTGGAGATACGCAGTATTTT
CASWSPAGAGDTQYF
>NA|TRBV2|TRBJ1-2|TRBD1
TGTGCCAGCAGCGCCCGCAGGGGGCCTAACTATGGCTACACCTTC
CASSARRGPNYGYTF
>NA|TRBV10-1|TRBJ2-1|NA
TGCGCCAGCAGTGAGGCGCGAACGTCCTACAATGAGCAGTTCTTC
CASSEARTSYNEQFF
>NA|TRBV30|TRBJ2-3|TRBD1
TGTGCCTGGAGTGTACTGGCAGGGGGCTTCACAGATACGCAGTATTTT
CAWSVLAGGFTDTQYF
>NA|TRBV30|TRBJ2-5|TRBD2
TGTGCCTGGGGTAGCGGGGTACAAGAGACCCAGTACTTC
CAWGSGVQETQYF
>once|TRBV27|TRBJ1-3|NA
TGTGCCAGCAGGCCGGTGGGAGCTGGAAACACCATATATTTT
CASRPVGAGNTIYF